Each of the 9 T cell receptor beta chains below was sequenced from the same sample in a study of post-analysis software for immune sequencing data (dated by TCRdb to between 2015 and 2016). Points the paper makes about the study in general: Roughly 5 TRBV segments, including TRBV5-6, TRBV5-1 and TRBV20-1, were significantly more frequent in patients than controls.

No antigen has been assigned to these receptors. Preparation of the library involved PCR. Sequencer: Illumina HiSeq 2500. Unique molecular identifiers were incorporated into TCR beta cDNA libraries to reduce PCR and sequencing biases. TCRdb trimmed public reads at Q25 via fastp, called clones via MiXCR and kept in-frame beta chains. Rows with a matching CDR3 protein are joined into one entry that keeps the most common DNA and genes. In all, the sample holds hundreds of thousands of distinct CDR3 sequences, and approximately 59% of those were seen once. Jointly, the top ten make up roughly 12% of the sample. Sequencing input: blood. All receptors come from a girl aged 2 to 10 with multiple sclerosis.

The CDR3, as DNA: TGTGCCAGCAGCCGACCGTCCGGGACATCGGGTAGCACAGATACGCAGTATTTT. This codes for CASSRPSGTSGSTDTQYF. V usage is TRBV2 and J usage is TRBJ2-3, with a tentative D call TRBD1 (6 bases). Trimming removed 6 bases from V and 0 bases from J, with 22 bases in between. This CDR3 comprises 18 residues. Germline V gene lookup returns CDR1 SNHLY and CDR2 FYNNEI.

This sequence joins TRBV7-2 and TRBJ2-5; 10 positions match TRBD2. CDR1 and CDR2 (germline): SGHTA, FQGNSA. V was pared by 1 base and J by 7 bases, with 0 bases of the junction left unmatched. The CDR3 contains 13 residues. Written as DNA, the CDR3 is TGTGCCAGCAGCTTAGTAGCGGGGGGGACCCAGTACTTC. Translation: CASSLVAGGTQYF.

This clonotype turned up a few times. The V call is TRBV7-9, the J call TRBJ2-1; D is ambiguous. Germline CDR1 and CDR2: SEHNR and FQNEAQ (reference sequence). V lost 1 base, J lost 9 bases, and 4 bases lay in between. This CDR3 is built from 11 residues. CDR3 nucleotides: TGTGCCAGCAGCTTAGATTTTGAGCAGTTCTTC. Protein product: CASSLDFEQFF. The full variable domain, in which reference TRBV7-9 and TRBJ2-1 provide the parts outside the CDR3, is DTGVSQNPRHKITKRGQNVTFRCDPISEHNRLYWYRQTLGQGPEFLTYFQNEAQLEKSRLLSDRFSAERPKGSFSTLEIQRTEQGDSAMYLCASSLDFEQFFGPGTRLTVL.

This clonotype came up once. CDR3 sequence (DNA): TGTGCCAGCAGACGCCCCCGGCCGGGACTAGCGGATCATACGCAGTATTTT. It encodes CASRRPRPGLADHTQYF. V usage is TRBV12-3 or TRBV12-4 and J usage is TRBJ2-3; 11 positions match TRBD2. The V segment lost 6 bases and the J segment 7 bases; nucleotides outside the gene matches: 15. The CDR3 is 17 amino acids.

This clonotype has only a few counts. The gene calls are TRBV12-3 or TRBV12-4 and TRBJ2-5; D gene ambiguous. The CDR3 has 12 residues. V shed 5 bases and J shed 4 bases, with 8 bases lying between them. The chain's CDR3 is CASSRVRETQYF. CDR3 nucleotides: TGTGCCAGCAGTCGCGTTAGAGAGACCCAGTACTTC.

The V and J genes are TRBV2 and TRBJ1-1; possible D gene TRBD1, 5 bases. The CDR3 contains 13 residues. Germline loops: CDR1 SNHLY, CDR2 FYNNEI. Trimming left V 8 bases short and J 4 bases short, with 14 bases between. The chain's CDR3 is CASGMGVGTEAFF. CDR3 in DNA: TGTGCCAGCGGGATGGGGGTTGGCACTGAAGCTTTCTTT.

As regards this clonotype: Compared with germline, one end of the junction differs, possibly owing to a read error. The CDR3 region is CAGSDRTGGEQFF. The CDR3 nucleotides are TGCGCCGGCAGTGACCGAACAGGGGGTGAGCAGTTCTTC. The gene calls are TRBV10-2 and TRBJ2-1; 8 bases agree with TRBD1. Germline CDR1 is WSHSY and CDR2 is SAAADI. There are 13 residues in the CDR3.

V and J are TRBV9 and TRBJ1-4; no clear D gene. This CDR3 has 16 residues. The V gene lost 4 bases and the J gene lost 0 bases, with 13 bases spanning the gap. Germline V gene lookup returns CDR1 SGDLS and CDR2 YYNGEE. The CDR3: CASSLRQVSTNEKLFF. In DNA form, the CDR3 reads TGTGCCAGCAGCCTCAGACAAGTTTCAACTAATGAAAAACTGTTTTTT.

Of note for this clonotype: One end of the junction varies from germline; a read error may be responsible. The chain employs TRBV5-5 and TRBJ2-1, with D tentatively TRBD1 (7 bases). Per germline, CDR1 SGHKS and CDR2 YYEKEE (reference sequence). This CDR3 has 15 residues. Here the CDR3 reads CASSLQGRPYNEQFF. The CDR3 DNA reads TGCGCCAGCAGCTTACAGGGGAGGCCCTACAATGAGCAGTTCTTC.